This T cell receptor beta chain was observed in a study of blood T cell repertoires in COVID-19. The table came from immunoSEQ multiplex PCR; TCRdb's copy has only in-frame clones and leaves some out. The repertoire includes about 380,000 clones, over 65% of them detected once, and 1.1% sits in the top ten. Trimming removed 4 bases from V and 1 base from J; junction bases left unmatched: 3. CDR3 size: 14 residues. Germline V gene data show CDR1 as SGHTA and CDR2 as FQGNSA. There are a few counts of this clone. This TCR was recovered from a human donor with acute or convalescent COVID-19. The donor label of this sample is uncertain. The chain recombines TRBV7-2 with TRBJ1-1; 7 nucleotides align to TRBD1. What was sequenced was peripheral blood. CDR3 loop: CASSWDSRNTEAFF. Here the CDR3 DNA reads TGTGCCAGCAGCTGGGACAGCCGGAACACTGAAGCTTTCTTT. Filled out from reference TRBV7-2 and TRBJ1-1, the complete variable domain reads GAGVSQSPSNKVTEKGKDVELRCDPISGHTALYWYRQSLGQGLEFLIYFQGNSAPDKSGLPSDRFSAERTGGSVSTLTIQRTQQEDSAVYLCASSWDSRNTEAFFGQGTRLTVV.